One sample yielded the 28 T cell receptor beta chains listed below, sequenced in a study of shared clonotypes between healthy human individuals. Data came from immunoSEQ multiplex PCR; TCRdb stores just in-frame clones and leaves some out. The repertoire includes some 2,500,000 clones, roughly 93% of them detected once, and approximately 0.35% sits in the top ten. Sequenced material: naive CD4+ T cells from PBMCs. The subset here: CD45RA+ positively selected. The receptors were sampled from a man younger than 35 in good health. Some clones in this sample may be carry-over from other donors' samples.

This rearrangement joins TRBV5-4 to TRBJ2-4; 8 bases fit TRBD2. V lost 3 bases to trimming and J lost 6 bases; unmatched junction nucleotides: 8. The CDR3 spans 15 residues. CDR1 is SGHNT, CDR2 YYREEE, per germline (reference sequence). The CDR3 spells CASSSGGRRLNIQYF. Written as DNA, the CDR3 is TGTGCCAGCAGCTCGGGGGGGCGGCGGTTAAACATTCAGTACTTC.

The chain joins TRBV5-1 to TRBJ2-7; TRBD1 might be the D (6 bases). V was pared by 1 base and J by 5 bases, with 13 bases between. The CDR3 consists of 14 residues. The V gene's germline CDR1 is SGHRS and CDR2 YFSETQ. In nucleotides, the CDR3 is TGCGCCAGCAGCTTGCGGCCAGGGGTACACGAGCAGTACTTC. It specifies CASSLRPGVHEQYF.

Comments on this clone: This CDR3 is also generated by other DNA sequences in the sample. The chain employs TRBV28 and TRBJ1-2; D is perhaps TRBD1 (6 bases). Germline V gene sequence: CDR1 MDHEN, CDR2 SYDVKM. The CDR3 is made up of 12 amino acids. V was pared by 3 bases and J by 4 bases, with 6 bases between. The chain's CDR3 is CASSLDSYGYTF. The CDR3 region has the DNA TGTGCCAGCAGTTTGGACAGCTATGGCTACACCTTC.

The J gene is TRBJ1-1, the V gene TRBV7-2, with TRBD1 matching 7 bases. The length of the CDR3 is 13 residues. Germline V gene lookup returns CDR1 SGHTA and CDR2 FQGNSA. V shed 1 base and J 10 bases; nucleotides not matched to a gene: 6. In DNA, the CDR3 is TGTGCCAGCAGCTTAGAAGGGGGCGAGGGAGCTTTCTTT. Its translation is CASSLEGGEGAFF.

This sequence joins TRBV11-2 and TRBJ2-1; 7 nucleotides align to TRBD1. The germline CDR1 and CDR2 sequences are SGHAT and FQNNGV. Losses at the gene ends were 4 bases for V and 4 bases for J; bases not matched to a gene: 7. The CDR3 length is 15 residues. CDR3 loop: CASSYDGTVYNEQFF. In DNA form, the CDR3 reads TGTGCCAGCAGCTACGACGGGACAGTGTACAATGAGCAGTTCTTC. Full variable domain (missing parts from reference TRBV11-2 and TRBJ2-1): EAGVAQSPRYKIIEKRQSVAFWCNPISGHATLYWYQQILGQGPKLLIQFQNNGVVDDSQLPKDRFSAERLKGVDSTLKIQPAKLEDSAVYLCASSYDGTVYNEQFFGPGTRLTVL.

This clone has just one count. This chain uses TRBV18 with TRBJ2-7; unclear D gene. This CDR3 has 14 amino acids. The germline CDR1 and CDR2 sequences are KGHSH and LQKENI. Trimming left V 6 bases short and J 2 bases short, with 14 bases between. In DNA, the CDR3 is TGTGCCAGCTCCCTCCGGAACCTACCCTACGAGCAGTACTTC. This codes for CASSLRNLPYEQYF. The full variable domain, in which reference TRBV18 and TRBJ2-7 provide the parts outside the CDR3, is NAGVMQNPRHLVRRRGQEARLRCSPMKGHSHVYWYRQLPEEGLKFMVYLQKENIIDESGMPKERFSAEFPKEGPSILRIQQVVRGDSAAYFCASSLRNLPYEQYFGPGTRLTVT.

In regard to this clone: The identical CDR3 is also encoded by other nucleotide sequences in the sample. The chain joins TRBV5-1 to TRBJ1-4, with D unclear. V was pared by 0 bases and J by 8 bases, with 11 bases between. Germline CDR1 reads SGHRS; CDR2 reads YFSETQ. This CDR3 comprises 14 residues. The CDR3 sequence is CASSLVGSGEKLFF. The CDR3 DNA reads as TGCGCCAGCAGCTTGGTAGGGAGTGGCGAAAAACTGTTTTTT.

This clone has only one observation. This chain connects TRBV6-5 to TRBJ1-6; 9 bases align to TRBD1. Germline V gene sequence: CDR1 MNHEY, CDR2 SVGAGI. The CDR3 runs 14 residues. The trim removed 5 bases at V and 7 bases at J, leaving 3 bases unmatched. The CDR3 DNA reads as TGTGCCAGCAGTCGGACAGGGGTAAATTCACCCCTCCACTTT. This translates into CASSRTGVNSPLHF.

The chain employs TRBV15 and TRBJ1-1; no clear D gene. The CDR3 runs 15 residues. Per germline, CDR1 LNHNV and CDR2 YYDKDF (reference sequence). Trimming cost V 0 bases and J 1 base, with 9 bases left between them. The CDR3 region is CATSRERAANTEAFF. The CDR3 DNA follows: TGTGCCACCAGCAGAGAGAGGGCGGCGAACACTGAAGCTTTCTTT. Full variable domain (remainder filled in from reference TRBV15 and TRBJ1-1): DAMVIQNPRYQVTQFGKPVTLSCSQTLNHNVMYWYQQKSSQAPKLLFHYYDKDFNNEADTPDNFQSRRPNTSFCFLDIRSPGLGDTAMYLCATSRERAANTEAFFGQGTRLTVV.

This clone came up once. The chain recombines TRBV28 with TRBJ2-7; 8 bases line up with TRBD1. CDR1 is MDHEN, CDR2 SYDVKM, per germline. J was trimmed by 4 bases and V by 4 bases; bases with no gene match: 6. The CDR3 sequence is 14 residues long. The CDR3 region has the DNA TGTGCCAGCAGTTCGCAGGGGGCTGGTTACGAGCAGTACTTC. It codes for CASSSQGAGYEQYF.

As to this clone: The sample carries other DNA sequences with the same CDR3. The chain has TRBV28 and TRBJ1-5; a weak D match, TRBD1 (5 bases). Trimming cost V 5 bases and J 2 bases, with 10 bases left between them. This CDR3 spans 14 amino acids. Per the germline V gene, CDR1 is MDHEN and CDR2 is SYDVKM. CDR3 sequence (DNA): TGTGCCAGCAGTCTTGGGGGAGGCAATCAGCCCCAGCATTTT. This translates into CASSLGGGNQPQHF.

The rearrangement uses TRBV11-2 and TRBJ1-5, with D perhaps matching TRBD1 (5 bases). Germline loops: CDR1 SGHAT, CDR2 FQNNGV. CDR3 size: 16 residues. Trimming removed 5 bases at V and 0 bases at J, with 14 bases between. For the CDR3, the DNA is TGTGCCAGCAGCCTCTACGGGGCAGGTAGCAATCAGCCCCAGCATTTT. Residues: CASSLYGAGSNQPQHF.

J is TRBJ2-7 and V is TRBV9; 7 bases map to TRBD2. CDR3 size: 15 residues. Germline V gene data show CDR1 as SGDLS and CDR2 as YYNGEE. With 1 base clipped from V and 6 bases from J, the junction kept 10 bases outside the gene matches. This CDR3 reads CASSVTGREDGEQYF. The CDR3 DNA is TGTGCCAGCAGCGTAACGGGACGGGAGGATGGCGAGCAGTACTTC.

The chain links TRBV7-9 to TRBJ1-5; 9 nucleotides match TRBD1. There are 15 residues in the CDR3. CDR1 is SEHNR and CDR2 is FQNEAQ in the germline V gene (reference sequence). Trimming removed 4 bases from V and 7 bases from J; junction bases left unmatched: 8. Written as DNA, the CDR3 is TGTGCCAGCAGCTCGGGGACAGGGAGGAACCAGCCCCAGCATTTT. Translated, it gives CASSSGTGRNQPQHF.

Points on this clone: Germline and junction disagree at one end, which may indicate a read error. V and J are TRBV28 and TRBJ1-1; D uncertain. Germline CDR1 MDHEN, CDR2 SYDVKM. This CDR3 has 12 amino acids. In nucleotides, the CDR3 is TGTGCCAGCAGTTTCCCCCCCTTTGCCCCCTCTTTT. Residues: CASSFPPFAPSF.

The CDR3 here is CASSVGSSGVRDTQYF. CDR3 DNA: TGTGCCAGCAGCGTAGGATCTAGCGGGGTAAGAGATACGCAGTATTTT. This chain links TRBV9 with TRBJ2-3, with 9 bases that match TRBD2. V trimming: 0 bases; J trimming: 5 bases; junction bases outside the gene matches: 7. This CDR3 is 16 amino acids long. CDR1 is SGDLS and CDR2 is YYNGEE in the germline V gene.

The chain joins TRBV19 to TRBJ2-7; D is possibly TRBD2 (5 bases). Germline V gene lookup returns CDR1 LNHDA and CDR2 SQIVND (reference sequence). This CDR3 has 15 amino acids. Trimming removed 1 base from V and 7 bases from J, with 17 bases in between. The CDR3 region has the DNA TGTGCCAGTAGTATAGCTCCGGGGTATTCTCGGGAGCAGTACTTC. It translates to CASSIAPGYSREQYF.

The chain joins TRBV6-1 to TRBJ1-2; TRBD1 might be the D (6 bases). The CDR3 loop spans 15 amino acids. The germline CDR1 and CDR2 sequences are MNHNS and SASEGT. The ends were cut back, 1 base at V and 1 base at J, with 10 bases in the middle. The CDR3 coding sequence is TGTGCCAGCAGTGAAGTGACAGGCCTTAACTATGGCTACACCTTC. Its protein is CASSEVTGLNYGYTF.

This clone came up once. The chain couples TRBV28 to TRBJ2-3, with a weak D call TRBD2 (5 bases). From germline, CDR1 is MDHEN and CDR2 SYDVKM. The CDR3 loop spans 13 amino acids. V lost 3 bases to trimming and J lost 8 bases, with 12 bases between them. The CDR3 DNA reads as TGTGCCAGCAGTTTTCGGTCCCGGGGTACGCAGTATTTT. The encoded protein is CASSFRSRGTQYF.

This chain joins TRBV7-9 and TRBJ2-7; D unresolved. The CDR3 covers 15 residues. Per the germline V gene, CDR1 is SEHNR and CDR2 is FQNEAQ (reference sequence). V dropped 2 bases and J dropped 3 bases, with 14 bases sitting between them. Here the CDR3 DNA reads TGTGCCAGCAGCTTAATATCAGGCGGCCTCTACGAGCAGTACTTC. Translated: CASSLISGGLYEQYF.

Here the CDR3 reads CASSSGPGLAGGTYEQYF. CDR3 DNA sequence: TGTGCCAGCAGCTCTGGGCCGGGACTAGCGGGAGGAACCTACGAGCAGTACTTC. This chain joins TRBV7-3 and TRBJ2-7; TRBD2 agrees at 15 bases. V lost 4 bases and J lost 2; bases outside the gene matches: 9. The CDR3 is 18 residues long. Germline V gives CDR1 SGHTA, CDR2 FQGTGA.

V and J are TRBV5-1 and TRBJ2-2; D may be TRBD2 (6 bases). V was trimmed by 4 bases and J by 4 bases, leaving 11 bases between them. Germline CDR1 and CDR2: SGHRS and YFSETQ. The length of the CDR3 is 14 residues. This chain's CDR3 is CASSRAGITGELFF. The CDR3 DNA is TGCGCCAGCAGCAGGGCGGGGATCACCGGGGAGCTGTTTTTT.

The chain couples TRBV6-1 to TRBJ2-7; D might be TRBD1 or TRBD2, each matching 5 bases. This CDR3 has 15 residues. CDR1 MNHNS and CDR2 SASEGT come from the germline V gene. The germline V and J ends were trimmed by 4 bases and 2 bases, with 15 bases remaining between them. CDR3 DNA: TGTGCCAGCAGTGCCCGGGACGGATCCCCCTACGAGCAGTACTTC. This gives the protein CASSARDGSPYEQYF.

This rearrangement joins TRBV19 to TRBJ2-5, with D uncertain. With 3 bases removed from V and 9 bases from J, the gap between germline ends came to 20 bases. CDR3 size: 15 residues. The germline V gene has CDR1 LNHDA and CDR2 SQIVND (reference sequence). The DNA for the CDR3 is TGTGCCAGTAGTATGGGCAGAGGCGTCCCTGAGGCCCAGTACTTC. Translated, it gives CASSMGRGVPEAQYF. The full variable domain, with the rest looked up from reference TRBV19 and TRBJ2-5, is DGGITQSPKYLFRKEGQNVTLSCEQNLNHDAMYWYRQDPGQGLRLIYYSQIVNDFQKGDIAEGYSVSREKKESFPLTVTSAQKNPTAFYLCASSMGRGVPEAQYFGPGTRLLVL.

V usage is TRBV2 and J usage is TRBJ2-1; no clear D. Per the germline V gene, CDR1 is SNHLY and CDR2 is FYNNEI. The CDR3 is made up of 15 amino acids. V was cut by 10 bases and J by 3 bases, with 19 bases left in between. CDR3 DNA: TGTGCCACCCAAACTTCCCGAGGAGACTACAATGAGCAGTTCTTC. Translating gives CATQTSRGDYNEQFF.

J is TRBJ2-3 and V is TRBV5-1, with 9 bases fitting TRBD2. Germline V gene data show CDR1 as SGHRS and CDR2 as YFSETQ. The CDR3 is 15 residues long. The junction had 8 bases not matched to a gene; V was cut back by 3 bases and J by 6 bases. The CDR3 DNA reads TGCGCCAGCAGCTCAAATAGCGGGAGAAGGGATACGCAGTATTTT. It is translated as CASSSNSGRRDTQYF.

The rearrangement links TRBV4-2 to TRBJ2-3; TRBD1 aligns across 11 bases. Germline V gene sequence: CDR1 LGHNA, CDR2 YNFKEQ. V shed 3 bases and J 1 base; nucleotides not matched to a gene: 3. The CDR3 runs to 16 residues. The CDR3 DNA follows: TGTGCCAGCAGCCAGGGGGACAGGGGGGGCACAGATACGCAGTATTTT. Protein product: CASSQGDRGGTDTQYF.

In this sample, this clone turned up a few times. This rearrangement joins TRBV4-1 to TRBJ1-5; D possibly corresponds to TRBD1 (6 bases). The V end lost 1 base, the J end lost 5 bases, and 12 bases lay between the germline ends. The germline gives CDR1 MGHRA, CDR2 YSYEKL. This CDR3 is 15 amino acids long. The CDR3 sequence: CASSQVTGPYQPQHF. The CDR3, as DNA: TGCGCCAGCAGCCAAGTAACAGGGCCGTATCAGCCCCAGCATTTT.